Listed here are 27 T cell receptor beta chains from one sample, sequenced in a study of PD-1 blockade in classical Hodgkin lymphoma. Measured with immunoSEQ multiplex PCR; TCRdb has only the in-frame clones, and not every one. The repertoire has tens of thousands of clones, roughly nine tenths of them found once; the top ten carry approximately 3.9%. As to time point: newly diagnosed, previously untreated cHL patient sample. Sequencing input: peripheral blood mononuclear cells (PBMCs). These TCRs come from a human donor with classical Hodgkin lymphoma.

This chain connects TRBV5-4 to TRBJ1-2, with 8 bases that match TRBD1. Germline lookup yields CDR1 SGHNT and CDR2 YYREEE (reference sequence). V lost 3 bases and J lost 6; bases outside the gene matches: 1. The CDR3 runs 12 residues. The CDR3 loop reads CASSWTGNGYTF. The CDR3 DNA is TGTGCCAGCAGCTGGACAGGGAATGGCTACACCTTC.

The chain has TRBV29-1 and TRBJ2-7, with D uncertain. V shed 5 bases and J shed 0 bases, with 8 bases lying between them. The CDR3 loop spans 12 amino acids. Germline-derived CDR1 and CDR2 are SQVTM and ANQGSEA. The chain's CDR3 is CSVIPSSYEQYF. For the CDR3, the DNA is TGCAGCGTTATACCTAGCTCCTACGAGCAGTACTTC.

The chain combines TRBV7-2 with TRBJ1-2, with 8 bases that match TRBD1. CDR3 size: 17 residues. In germline, CDR1 is SGHTA, CDR2 FQGNSA. V lost 3 bases and J lost 0; bases outside the gene matches: 9. This CDR3 is CASSFDPQGGSNYGYTF. The CDR3 coding sequence is TGTGCCAGCAGCTTTGACCCACAGGGGGGATCTAACTATGGCTACACCTTC.

The genes are TRBV19 and TRBJ2-7; TRBD1 matches 10 bases. Germline loops: CDR1 LNHDA, CDR2 SQIVND (reference sequence). Trimming cost V 5 bases and J 3 bases; bases outside gene matches: 4. The CDR3 spans 14 residues. The CDR3 region has the DNA TGTGCCAGTAGTCCTCGGGACAGGGGCTACGAGCAGTACTTC. Translating it yields CASSPRDRGYEQYF.

The count of this clone is one. The chain is built from TRBV7-9 and TRBJ2-5; D is possibly TRBD1 (5 bases). Per the germline V gene, CDR1 is SEHNR and CDR2 is FQNEAQ (reference sequence). V was pared by 6 bases and J by 4 bases, with 9 bases between. This CDR3 region has 12 residues. The DNA of the CDR3 is TGTGCCAGCAGTTGGGGCGGAGAGACCCAGTACTTC. The encoded protein is CASSWGGETQYF.

J is TRBJ2-7 and V is TRBV19; 8 bases map to TRBD2. CDR1 and CDR2 from the germline V gene are LNHDA and SQIVND (reference sequence). The CDR3 runs to 16 residues. Trimming removed 5 bases from V and 2 bases from J; junction bases left unmatched: 11. CDR3 sequence reads: CASSSRRAGGTYEQYF. The CDR3 DNA reads TGTGCCAGTAGTTCCCGTCGGGCGGGAGGAACCTACGAGCAGTACTTC.

This clone has only one observation. The genes are TRBV5-1 and TRBJ2-7, with unresolved D. V lost 4 bases and J 6 bases, leaving 17 bases between the germline ends. The germline V gene encodes CDR1 SGHRS and CDR2 YFSETQ. The CDR3 has 14 residues. The CDR3 DNA is TGCGCCAGCAGCCTCGTCGGACCCTCCGGCGAGCAGTACTTC. The encoded protein is CASSLVGPSGEQYF.

This clone appeared once. The chain recombines TRBV4-2 with TRBJ1-1; TRBD1 matches at 9 bases. Germline CDR1 and CDR2: LGHNA and YNFKEQ. The V gene end was trimmed by 2 bases and the J gene end by 3 bases; junction bases not matched to a gene: 4. CDR3 length: 15 amino acids. The CDR3 sequence is CASSQRDREYTEAFF. CDR3 coding DNA: TGTGCCAGCAGCCAAAGGGACAGGGAGTACACTGAAGCTTTCTTT.

V is TRBV7-2 and J is TRBJ2-1; D gene uncertain. The V end was cut by 1 base, the J end by 7 bases, with 5 bases between. The CDR3 length is 12 residues. Germline CDR1 SGHTA, CDR2 FQGNSA. For the CDR3, the DNA is TGTGCCAGCAGCTTAGAAGGGAATGAGCAGTTCTTC. This codes for CASSLEGNEQFF.

The rearrangement links TRBV28 to TRBJ2-7; 7 bases map to TRBD1. Trimming took 4 bases from V and 4 from J; bases not matched to a gene: 10. Germline V CDR1 and CDR2: MDHEN, SYDVKM. The length of the CDR3 is 15 residues. The CDR3 DNA reads TGTGCCAGCAGTTCGGCGACAGGGTCCCCGTACGAGCAGTACTTC. It translates to CASSSATGSPYEQYF.

The chain uses TRBV7-8 and TRBJ1-2; TRBD1 is a possible D gene (5 bases). This CDR3 is built from 16 residues. CDR1 is SGHVS, CDR2 FQNEAQ, per germline. Trimming stripped 5 bases from V and 5 bases from J, with 21 bases between. The CDR3, as DNA: TGTGCCAGCAGCGTGGTTACAGGCGGCTCCTCATATGGCTACACCTTC. Its protein is CASSVVTGGSSYGYTF.

The chain joins TRBV15 to TRBJ2-5; possibly TRBD2 for D (5 bases). Germline CDR1 LNHNV, CDR2 YYDKDF (reference sequence). CDR3 size: 14 residues. V lost 0 bases to trimming and J lost 5 bases, with 10 bases between them. DNA for the CDR3: TGTGCCACCAGCAGAGATCGGGGATCGGAGACCCAGTACTTC. Translation gives CATSRDRGSETQYF.

The V and J genes are TRBV7-9 and TRBJ2-2, with 11 positions matching TRBD2. The CDR3 consists of 19 residues. The ends lost 5 bases at V and 0 bases at J; junction bases unmatched: 11. CDR1 is SEHNR, CDR2 FQNEAQ, per germline (reference sequence). This chain's CDR3 is CASSPYWTSGFANTGELFF. The DNA for the CDR3 is TGTGCCAGCAGCCCATACTGGACTAGCGGGTTTGCGAACACCGGGGAGCTGTTTTTT.

V usage is TRBV19 and J usage is TRBJ1-5, with TRBD1 matching 7 bases. Germline V gives CDR1 LNHDA, CDR2 SQIVND (reference sequence). After removal of 6 bases from V and 0 bases from J, the junction contained 14 bases not matched to a gene. This CDR3 region has 18 residues. The CDR3 DNA follows: TGTGCCAGTAGCACTAACAGGGGCCACGCTTATAGCAATCAGCCCCAGCATTTT. This gives the protein CASSTNRGHAYSNQPQHF.

V and J are TRBV6-5 and TRBJ1-4; no definite D call. CDR3 length: 14 residues. The germline V gene encodes CDR1 MNHEY and CDR2 SVGAGI. The germline V and J ends were trimmed by 6 bases and 3 bases, with 11 bases remaining between them. In DNA form, the CDR3 reads TGTGCCAGCAGCCGCGGGTTTTCTAATGAAAAACTGTTTTTT. Translating gives CASSRGFSNEKLFF.

Written as DNA, the CDR3 is TGTGCCAGTCGTGAGACAGAGAATCAGCCCCAGCATTTT. It codes for CASRETENQPQHF. This chain uses TRBV19 with TRBJ1-5, with D possibly matching TRBD1 (5 bases). Germline V gene data show CDR1 as LNHDA and CDR2 as SQIVND (reference sequence). The CDR3 contains 13 residues. V gave up 8 bases and J gave up 4 bases, with 12 bases separating them.

The chain employs TRBV21-1 and TRBJ2-1; TRBD2, as called in the table, went unchecked against the DNA. TRBV21-1 is marked as a pseudogene. The CDR3 length is 18 residues. CDR3 sequence: CASSKCYLVVPYYNEQFF. CDR3 nucleotides: TGTGCCAGCAGCAAATGCTACCTCGTAGTCCCCTATTACAATGAGCAGTTCTTC.

The CDR3 loop is CASSSEGAGELFF. The CDR3 nucleotides are TGCGCCAGCAGCTCCGAGGGGGCCGGGGAGCTGTTTTTT. The rearrangement joins TRBV5-1 to TRBJ2-2; D perhaps matches TRBD1 (6 bases). V gave up 3 bases and J gave up 6 bases, with 9 bases separating them. The germline V gene has CDR1 SGHRS and CDR2 YFSETQ. This CDR3 contains 13 residues.

This clone was recorded once. This chain joins TRBV7-2 and TRBJ2-2, with 10 bases fitting TRBD2. With 2 bases clipped from V and 4 bases from J, the junction kept 4 bases outside the gene matches. The CDR3 contains 16 residues. Looked up from germline, CDR1 is SGHTA and CDR2 is FQGNSA. As DNA, the CDR3 is TGTGCCAGCAGCTTAAGGGCTAGCGGGGGCACCGGGGAGCTGTTTTTT. Translation: CASSLRASGGTGELFF.

This clone was counted a few times. The gene calls are TRBV29-1 and TRBJ2-5, with 7 bases lining up with TRBD2. Per the germline V gene, CDR1 is SQVTM and CDR2 is ANQGSEA. The CDR3 spans 13 residues. V lost 8 bases, J lost 2 bases, and 8 bases stayed unmatched. In DNA, the CDR3 is TGCAGCTCCTTTTCTAGCGGACAAGAGACCCAGTACTTC. Its translation is CSSFSSGQETQYF.

This clone was seen only once. This chain connects TRBV6-1 to TRBJ1-5, with a possible D match to TRBD1 (5 bases). CDR3 length: 14 residues. CDR1 and CDR2 (germline): MNHNS, SASEGT. The germline V and J ends were trimmed by 3 bases and 7 bases, with 13 bases remaining between them. The CDR3 reads CASSDNRGGQPQHF. The CDR3, as DNA: TGTGCCAGCAGTGATAATAGGGGAGGGCAGCCCCAGCATTTT.

The CDR3 DNA reads as TGTGCCAGCAGTTTAGGGGCACGGGAGCAGTACTTC. This translates into CASSLGAREQYF. This sequence joins TRBV28 and TRBJ2-7; tentative D call: TRBD1 (5 bases). Germline V lookup: CDR1 MDHEN, CDR2 SYDVKM. The V end was cut by 2 bases, the J end by 7 bases, with 9 bases between. This CDR3 comprises 12 residues.

The rearrangement joins TRBV2 to TRBJ2-1; 7 nucleotides agree with TRBD2. The V segment lost 0 bases and the J segment 7 bases; nucleotides outside the gene matches: 9. The CDR3 is 16 amino acids. Germline CDR1 SNHLY, CDR2 FYNNEI. The CDR3 DNA sequence: TGTGCCAGCAGTGAAGCAGACGCGGGAGCTCTTAATGAGCAGTTCTTC. Its translation is CASSEADAGALNEQFF. The variable domain in full, completed from reference TRBV2 and TRBJ2-1, reads EPEVTQTPSHQVTQMGQEVILRCVPISNHLYFYWYRQILGQKVEFLVSFYNNEISEKSEIFDDQFSVERPDGSNFTLKIRSTKLEDSAMYFCASSEADAGALNEQFFGPGTRLTVL.

The rearrangement links TRBV7-2 to TRBJ2-7; 14 bases are shared with TRBD2. This CDR3 has 16 amino acids. V lost 3 bases to trimming and J lost 5 bases; unmatched junction nucleotides: 6. Germline CDR1 and CDR2: SGHTA and FQGNSA. The CDR3 DNA reads TGTGCCAGCAGCTTGACTAGCGGGAGGGCCGGGAACGAGCAGTACTTC. Its translation: CASSLTSGRAGNEQYF.

The rearrangement joins TRBV28 to TRBJ2-4, with 8 bases that match TRBD1. The V gene's germline CDR1 is MDHEN and CDR2 SYDVKM. The V gene end was trimmed by 1 base and the J gene end by 0 bases; junction bases not matched to a gene: 5. The CDR3 sequence is 17 residues long. CDR3 DNA sequence: TGTGCCAGCAGTTTATTTGGCAGGGGGCTAGCCAAAAACATTCAGTACTTC. Its translation is CASSLFGRGLAKNIQYF.

This clone was seen only once. The rearrangement joins TRBV9 to TRBJ2-1; a weak D match, TRBD2 (6 bases). Trimming cost V 5 bases and J 9 bases, with 24 bases left between them. The CDR3 loop spans 16 amino acids. The germline V gene encodes CDR1 SGDLS and CDR2 YYNGEE. Written as DNA, the CDR3 is TGTGCCAGCAGTACCCCGTTGGGACTCTCCGGGGGTGAGCAGTTCTTC. This gives the protein CASSTPLGLSGGEQFF.

The V gene is TRBV19, the J gene TRBJ1-5; 9 bases align to TRBD1. This CDR3 region has 18 residues. Germline CDR1 and CDR2: LNHDA and SQIVND (reference sequence). Unmatched junction bases numbered 8, after V lost 1 base and J lost 1 base. This chain's CDR3 is CASSIGFIGTGSNQPQHF. CDR3 coding DNA: TGTGCCAGTAGTATAGGGTTTATAGGGACAGGGAGCAATCAGCCCCAGCATTTT.